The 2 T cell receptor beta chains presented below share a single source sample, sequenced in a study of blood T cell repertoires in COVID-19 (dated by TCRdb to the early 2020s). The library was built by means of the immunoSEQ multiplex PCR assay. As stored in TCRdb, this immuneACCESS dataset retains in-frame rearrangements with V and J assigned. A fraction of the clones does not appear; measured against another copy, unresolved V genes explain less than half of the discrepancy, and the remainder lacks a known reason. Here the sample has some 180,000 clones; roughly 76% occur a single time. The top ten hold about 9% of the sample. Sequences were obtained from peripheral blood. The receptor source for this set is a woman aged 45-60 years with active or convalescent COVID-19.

The CDR3 coding sequence is TGCGCCAGCAGCTCGACAGGGGGCCCAGATACGCAGTATTTT. It specifies CASSSTGGPDTQYF. The genes are TRBV5-1 and TRBJ2-3; 10 positions agree with TRBD1. Per the germline V gene, CDR1 is SGHRS and CDR2 is YFSETQ. With 3 bases clipped from V and 4 bases from J, the junction kept 2 bases outside the gene matches. This CDR3 comprises 14 residues.

The CDR3 DNA is TGTGCCAGCAGCTTGTTAGCCGCCGCGAGCTATGGCTACACCTTC. Its protein product is CASSLLAAASYGYTF. This sequence joins TRBV5-5 and TRBJ1-2; no firm D call. Germline CDR1 and CDR2: SGHKS and YYEKEE (reference sequence). The CDR3 runs 15 residues. V lost 1 base to trimming and J lost 4 bases, with 14 bases between them. Looking up the rest from reference TRBV5-5 and TRBJ1-2 gives the full variable domain: DAGVTQSPTHLIKTRGQQVTLRCSPISGHKSVSWYQQVLGQGPQFIFQYYEKEERGRGNFPDRFSARQFPNYSSELNVNALLLGDSALYLCASSLLAAASYGYTFGSGTRLTVV.